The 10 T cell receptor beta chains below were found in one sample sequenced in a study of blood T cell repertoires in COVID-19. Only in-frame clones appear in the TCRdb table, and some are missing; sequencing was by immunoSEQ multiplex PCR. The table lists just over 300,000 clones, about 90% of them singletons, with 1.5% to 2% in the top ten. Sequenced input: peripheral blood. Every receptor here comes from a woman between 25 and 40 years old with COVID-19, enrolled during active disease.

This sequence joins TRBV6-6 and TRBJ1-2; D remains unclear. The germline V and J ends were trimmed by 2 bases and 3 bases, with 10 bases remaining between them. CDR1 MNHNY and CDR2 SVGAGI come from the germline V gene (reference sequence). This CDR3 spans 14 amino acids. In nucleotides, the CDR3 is TGTGCCAGCAGTTACACTGGAGGAGACTATGGCTACACCTTC. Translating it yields CASSYTGGDYGYTF.

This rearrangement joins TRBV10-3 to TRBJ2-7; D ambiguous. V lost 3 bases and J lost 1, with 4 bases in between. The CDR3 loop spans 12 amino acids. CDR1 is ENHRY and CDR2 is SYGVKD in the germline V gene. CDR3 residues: CAISDESYEQYV. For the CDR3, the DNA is TGTGCCATCAGTGATGAGTCCTACGAGCAGTACGTC.

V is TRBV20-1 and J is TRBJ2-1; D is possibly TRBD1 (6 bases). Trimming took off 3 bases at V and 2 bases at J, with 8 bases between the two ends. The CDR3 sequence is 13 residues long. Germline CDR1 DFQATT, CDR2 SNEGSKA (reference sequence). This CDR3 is CSASQGTYNEQFF. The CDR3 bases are TGCAGTGCTAGTCAGGGGACCTACAATGAGCAGTTCTTC.

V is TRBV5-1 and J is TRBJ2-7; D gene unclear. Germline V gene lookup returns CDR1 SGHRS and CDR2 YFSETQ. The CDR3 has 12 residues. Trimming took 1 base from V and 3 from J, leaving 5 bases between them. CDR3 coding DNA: TGCGCCAGCAGCTTGAACTTCTACGAGCAGTACTTC. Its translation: CASSLNFYEQYF.

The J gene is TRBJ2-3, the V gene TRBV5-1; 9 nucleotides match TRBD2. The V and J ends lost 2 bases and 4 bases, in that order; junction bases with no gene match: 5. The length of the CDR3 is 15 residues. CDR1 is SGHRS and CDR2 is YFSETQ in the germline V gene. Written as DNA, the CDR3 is TGCGCCAGCAGCTTAGCGGGGGGCTTCTCAGATACGCAGTATTTT. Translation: CASSLAGGFSDTQYF.

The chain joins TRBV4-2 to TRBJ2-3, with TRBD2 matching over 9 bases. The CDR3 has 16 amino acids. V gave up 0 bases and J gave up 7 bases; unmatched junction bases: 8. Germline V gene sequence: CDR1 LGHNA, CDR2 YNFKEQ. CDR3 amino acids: CASSQDDGGGAYTQYF. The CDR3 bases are TGTGCCAGCAGCCAAGATGATGGCGGGGGGGCTTATACGCAGTATTTT.

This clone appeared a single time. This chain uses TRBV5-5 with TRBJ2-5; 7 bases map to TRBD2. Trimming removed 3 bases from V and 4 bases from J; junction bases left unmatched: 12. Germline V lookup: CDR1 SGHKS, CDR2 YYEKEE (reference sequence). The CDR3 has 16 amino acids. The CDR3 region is CASSSRLARVGETQYF. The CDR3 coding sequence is TGTGCCAGCAGCTCTAGACTAGCAAGGGTCGGAGAGACCCAGTACTTC.

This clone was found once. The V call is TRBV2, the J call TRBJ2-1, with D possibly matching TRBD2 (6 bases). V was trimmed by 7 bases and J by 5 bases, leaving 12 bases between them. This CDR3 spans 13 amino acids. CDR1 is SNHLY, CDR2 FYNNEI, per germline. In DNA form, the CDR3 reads TGTGCCAGCAATGCGGGACCCCACAATGAGCAGTTCTTC. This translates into CASNAGPHNEQFF.

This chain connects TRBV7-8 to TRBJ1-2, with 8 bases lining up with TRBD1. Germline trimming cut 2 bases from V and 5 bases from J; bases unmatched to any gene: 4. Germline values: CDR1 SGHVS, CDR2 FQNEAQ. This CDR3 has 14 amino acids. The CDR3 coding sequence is TGTGCCAGCAGCTTACAGGGGGCGGGGTATGGCTACACCTTC. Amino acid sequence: CASSLQGAGYGYTF.

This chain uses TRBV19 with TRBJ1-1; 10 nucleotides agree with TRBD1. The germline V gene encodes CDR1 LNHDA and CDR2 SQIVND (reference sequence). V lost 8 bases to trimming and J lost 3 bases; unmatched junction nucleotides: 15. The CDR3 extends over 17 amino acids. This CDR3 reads CASAPRDRGSKYTEAFF. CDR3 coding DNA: TGTGCCAGTGCCCCGAGGGACAGGGGCTCCAAATACACTGAAGCTTTCTTT.